A selection of T cell receptor beta chains follows, all from one sample in a study of patients and donors after allogeneic stem cell transplantation. One entry per CDR3 protein results from TCRdb running MiXCR on the RT-PCR reads. The sample shows roughly 880,000 distinct CDR3 sequences, around 17% of them seen only once. Source material: blood, either unsorted or a sorted T cell fraction (not recorded which). All receptors derive from a human donor who was either an allogeneic HSCT recipient or a stem cell or donor lymphocyte infusion donor (not recorded which). It is not recorded whose cells these are; they may come from a transplant donor. The CDR3 runs from the conserved cysteine through the conserved F or W. A D gene is named only where the DNA matches it firmly. Only some rows state a clone size, as once, few, many or a class for expanded clones.

size: few
J: TRBJ1-1
V: TRBV2
D: .
CDR3: CASLGDTEAFF
DNA: TGTGCCAGCCTTGGGGACACTGAAGCTTTCTTT

size: few
J: TRBJ1-3
V: TRBV5-1
D: TRBD1
CDR3: CASSAARGRVEGNTIYF
DNA: TGCGCCAGCAGCGCAGCCAGGGGGCGAGTGGAAGGAAACACCATATATTTT

size: .
J: TRBJ2-3
V: TRBV12-3/TRBV12-4
D: .
CDR3: CASSLRTGLDTQYF
DNA: TGTGCCAGCAGTTTGCGGACTGGGTTAGATACGCAGTATTTT

size: .
J: TRBJ1-2
V: TRBV5-1
D: .
CDR3: CASSLVRWKGGGSYGYTF
DNA: TGCGCCAGCAGCTTGGTGAGGTGGAAGGGAGGTGGGTCCTATGGCTACACCTTC

size: few
J: TRBJ2-2
V: TRBV20-1
D: .
CDR3: CSARLGGRNGELFF
DNA: TGCAGTGCTAGGTTGGGTGGGCGTAACGGGGAGCTGTTTTTT

size: .
J: TRBJ1-1
V: TRBV25-1
D: .
CDR3: CASSALGGMGTEAFF
DNA: TGTGCCAGCAGTGCCTTGGGAGGGATGGGAACTGAAGCTTTCTTT

size: many
J: TRBJ1-2
V: TRBV5-1
D: .
CDR3: CASSLDGDYGYTF
DNA: TGCGCCAGCAGCTTGGATGGGGACTATGGCTACACCTTC

size: .
J: TRBJ2-7
V: TRBV3-1
D: TRBD2
CDR3: CASSHRRGTSGNEQYF
DNA: TGTGCCAGCAGCCATCGAAGGGGGACTAGCGGGAACGAGCAGTACTTC

size: .
J: TRBJ1-2
V: TRBV29-1
D: .
CDR3: CSVDSQSRWGYTF
DNA: TGCAGCGTTGACAGCCAGAGTCGGTGGGGCTACACCTTC

size: few
J: TRBJ2-2
V: TRBV5-1
D: .
CDR3: CASRKTGELFF
DNA: TGCGCCAGCAGGAAGACCGGGGAGCTGTTTTTT

size: few
J: TRBJ2-5
V: TRBV5-1
D: TRBD2
CDR3: CASSLGLAAGQETQYF
DNA: TGCGCCAGCAGCCTGGGACTAGCGGCAGGCCAAGAGACCCAGTACTTC

size: .
J: TRBJ1-2
V: TRBV6-1
D: .
CDR3: CASSPALGVSNYGYTF
DNA: TGTGCCAGCAGCCCCGCCCTAGGGGTATCCAACTATGGCTACACCTTC

size: few
J: TRBJ2-1
V: TRBV6-5
D: TRBD2
CDR3: CASSSRRSGGKSSYNEQFF
DNA: TGTGCCAGCAGTTCCCGGAGGAGCGGGGGGAAAAGCTCCTACAATGAGCAGTTCTTC

size: few
J: TRBJ2-7
V: TRBV12-3/TRBV12-4
D: .
CDR3: CASSLMGAGEQYF
DNA: TGTGCCAGCAGTTTAATGGGGGCCGGCGAGCAGTACTTC

size: .
J: TRBJ2-2
V: TRBV4-2
D: .
CDR3: CASSQERGPNTGELFF
DNA: TGTGCCAGCAGCCAAGAGCGGGGGCCGAACACCGGGGAGCTGTTTTTT

size: .
J: TRBJ1-2
V: TRBV5-1
D: .
CDR3: CASSLGSDSSYGYTF
DNA: TGCGCCAGCAGCTTGGGATCGGACAGCAGCTATGGCTACACCTTC

size: few
J: TRBJ1-2
V: TRBV3-1
D: .
CDR3: CASSQEPGGPGNYGYTF
DNA: TGTGCCAGCAGCCAAGAGCCAGGAGGACCAGGAAACTATGGCTACACCTTC

size: .
J: TRBJ1-1
V: TRBV6-5
D: TRBD1
CDR3: CASSLMDRMNTEAFF
DNA: TGTGCCAGCAGTTTAATGGACAGGATGAACACTGAAGCTTTCTTT

size: few
J: TRBJ2-7
V: TRBV4-3
D: .
CDR3: CASSQDRIAYWDEQYF
DNA: TGCGCCAGCAGCCAAGATAGAATAGCATATTGGGACGAGCAGTACTTC

size: few
J: TRBJ2-5
V: TRBV11-2
D: TRBD2
CDR3: CASSSGIRETQYF
DNA: TGTGCCAGCAGTAGCGGGATCCGAGAGACCCAGTACTTC

size: few
J: TRBJ2-2
V: TRBV24-1
D: .
CDR3: CATSDHNSKTSNTGELFF
DNA: TGTGCCACCAGTGACCACAACTCTAAGACATCGAACACCGGGGAGCTGTTTTTT

size: .
J: TRBJ2-6
V: TRBV10-3
D: .
CDR3: CAISDSSSGANVLTF
DNA: TGTGCCATCAGTGACTCCTCCTCTGGGGCCAACGTCCTGACTTTC

size: few
J: TRBJ2-1
V: TRBV29-1
D: TRBD2
CDR3: CSAPWAGGSYNEQFF
DNA: TGCAGCGCCCCTTGGGCGGGAGGTTCCTACAATGAGCAGTTCTTC

size: few
J: TRBJ2-7
V: TRBV12-3/TRBV12-4
D: .
CDR3: CASSPRRGSSLYEQYF
DNA: TGTGCCAGCAGTCCCCGCCGTGGGAGCTCGCTCTACGAGCAGTACTTC

size: few
J: TRBJ1-2
V: TRBV5-5
D: TRBD1
CDR3: CASSLDRDRRVLGYGYTF
DNA: TGTGCCAGCAGCTTGGATAGGGACAGGCGAGTCTTAGGCTATGGCTACACCTTC

size: few
J: TRBJ1-2
V: TRBV6-5
D: .
CDR3: CASSYSSGVNYGYTF
DNA: TGTGCCAGCAGTTACTCGAGCGGCGTAAACTATGGCTACACCTTC

size: .
J: TRBJ1-4
V: TRBV12-3/TRBV12-4
D: TRBD1
CDR3: CASSPMGTGASREVFF
DNA: TGTGCCAGCAGCCCCATGGGGACAGGGGCCTCCCGGGAGGTGTTTTTT

size: .
J: TRBJ1-2
V: TRBV20-1
D: TRBD1
CDR3: CSARAGTVYGYTF
DNA: TGCAGTGCTAGGGCAGGGACAGTCTATGGCTACACCTTC

size: many
J: TRBJ2-5
V: TRBV14
D: TRBD2
CDR3: CASSRTSGRAETQYF
DNA: TGTGCCAGCAGCAGGACTAGCGGGAGAGCGGAGACCCAGTACTTC

size: .
J: TRBJ2-2
V: TRBV29-1
D: TRBD2
CDR3: CSAEGGWGPGELFF
DNA: TGCAGCGCCGAGGGAGGGTGGGGCCCCGGGGAGCTGTTTTTT

size: few
J: TRBJ2-2
V: TRBV2
D: .
CDR3: CASWKDRANTGELFF
DNA: TGTGCCAGCTGGAAGGACAGAGCGAACACCGGGGAGCTGTTTTTT

size: .
J: TRBJ2-7
V: TRBV30
D: TRBD1
CDR3: CAWKRRDRGFSYEQYF
DNA: TGTGCCTGGAAACGCCGGGACAGGGGGTTCTCCTACGAGCAGTACTTC

size: few
J: TRBJ2-1
V: TRBV12-3/TRBV12-4
D: TRBD2
CDR3: CASRLGTIYNEQFF
DNA: TGTGCCAGCCGCCTCGGGACTATTTACAATGAGCAGTTCTTC

size: few
J: TRBJ1-4
V: TRBV20-1
D: .
CDR3: CSASETATNEKLFF
DNA: TGCAGTGCTAGTGAGACAGCGACTAATGAAAAACTGTTTTTT

size: few
J: TRBJ2-3
V: TRBV5-1
D: TRBD2
CDR3: CASSFRTSGSPDTQYF
DNA: TGCGCCAGCAGCTTCCGGACTAGCGGGAGCCCAGATACGCAGTATTTT

size: .
J: TRBJ2-7
V: TRBV6-1
D: .
CDR3: CASSPRGGAYEQYF
DNA: TGTGCCAGCAGTCCCAGGGGGGGAGCCTACGAGCAGTACTTC

size: .
J: TRBJ1-1
V: TRBV5-5
D: .
CDR3: CASSLTLMNTEAFF
DNA: TGTGCCAGCAGCTTAACGCTTATGAACACTGAAGCTTTCTTT

size: few
J: TRBJ2-2
V: TRBV15
D: TRBD2
CDR3: CATSRGYPSGGPGELFF
DNA: TGTGCCACCAGCAGAGGTTACCCTAGCGGGGGCCCCGGGGAGCTGTTTTTT

size: many
J: TRBJ1-1
V: TRBV27
D: TRBD1
CDR3: CASRLTGGHTEAFF
DNA: TGTGCCAGCAGACTTACAGGGGGCCACACTGAAGCTTTCTTT

size: .
J: TRBJ1-2
V: TRBV4-2
D: .
CDR3: CASSQETGSYGYTF
DNA: TGTGCCAGCAGCCAAGAAACCGGGTCCTATGGCTACACCTTC

size: .
J: TRBJ2-5
V: TRBV5-1
D: TRBD2
CDR3: CASSIGLAGGSQETQYF
DNA: TGCGCCAGCAGCATAGGACTAGCGGGGGGCTCCCAAGAGACCCAGTACTTC

size: few
J: TRBJ2-7
V: TRBV13
D: TRBD2
CDR3: CASSSSGKSEQYF
DNA: TGTGCCAGCAGCTCTAGCGGGAAAAGTGAGCAGTACTTC

size: few
J: TRBJ2-3
V: TRBV27
D: .
CDR3: CASRGGPDTQYF
DNA: TGTGCCAGCAGGGGGGGGCCAGATACGCAGTATTTT

size: many
J: TRBJ2-3
V: TRBV6-1
D: TRBD1
CDR3: CASSVRDRGPYTQYF
DNA: TGTGCCAGCAGTGTCCGGGACAGGGGGCCTTATACGCAGTATTTT

size: .
J: TRBJ1-2
V: TRBV24-1
D: .
CDR3: CATSDPRNPYGYTF
DNA: TGTGCCACCAGTGATCCAAGAAACCCCTATGGCTACACCTTC

size: .
J: TRBJ2-7
V: TRBV5-1
D: TRBD1
CDR3: CASSVTGCGAGEQYF
DNA: TGCGCCAGCAGCGTGACAGGGTGCGGTGCTGGAGAGCAGTACTTC

size: .
J: TRBJ1-1
V: TRBV7-9
D: .
CDR3: CASSRLAVVATEAFF
DNA: TGTGCCAGCAGCCGACTCGCAGTAGTGGCCACTGAAGCTTTCTTT

size: .
J: TRBJ2-1
V: TRBV7-2
D: TRBD2
CDR3: CASSSAGGANYEQFF
DNA: TGTGCCAGCAGCTCGGCGGGGGGGGCCAACTATGAGCAGTTCTTC

size: .
J: TRBJ2-2
V: TRBV20-1
D: .
CDR3: CSARSGFAGELFF
DNA: TGCAGTGCTAGATCTGGTTTTGCCGGGGAGCTGTTTTTT

size: .
J: TRBJ1-1
V: TRBV7-9
D: .
CDR3: CASSLRWENTEAFF
DNA: TGTGCCAGCAGCTTACGGTGGGAGAACACTGAAGCTTTCTTT

size: .
J: TRBJ2-7
V: TRBV5-1
D: .
CDR3: CASSLSGATNEQYF
DNA: TGCGCCAGCAGCTTGTCGGGAGCCACAAACGAGCAGTACTTC

size: few
J: TRBJ2-1
V: TRBV7-2
D: .
CDR3: CASSLDRGTHNEQFF
DNA: TGTGCCAGCAGCTTAGATCGCGGGACGCACAATGAGCAGTTCTTC

size: .
J: TRBJ2-7
V: TRBV5-1
D: TRBD1
CDR3: CASSHDRGYSYEQYF
DNA: TGCGCCAGCAGCCATGACAGGGGATACTCCTACGAGCAGTACTTC

size: few
J: TRBJ1-1
V: TRBV12-5
D: .
CDR3: CASGWSGDTEAFF
DNA: TGTGCTAGTGGTTGGTCCGGGGACACTGAAGCTTTCTTT

size: .
J: TRBJ2-1
V: TRBV5-6
D: TRBD2
CDR3: CASNMGLADNEQFF
DNA: TGTGCCAGCAACATGGGACTAGCGGACAATGAGCAGTTCTTC

size: .
J: TRBJ1-6
V: TRBV7-8
D: TRBD1
CDR3: CASSFGTENSPLHF
DNA: TGTGCCAGCAGCTTTGGGACAGAAAATTCACCCCTCCACTTT

size: .
J: TRBJ2-7
V: TRBV30
D: .
CDR3: CAWSPGRFSYEQYF
DNA: TGTGCCTGGAGTCCGGGACGGTTCTCCTACGAGCAGTACTTC

size: few
J: TRBJ2-1
V: TRBV20-1
D: .
CDR3: CSARDYWRDYNEQFF
DNA: TGCAGTGCTAGAGATTATTGGCGGGACTACAATGAGCAGTTCTTC